These T cell receptor beta chains were read from a single sample in a study of cytomegalovirus exposure and HLA in healthy donors. Profiled with immunoSEQ multiplex PCR; TCRdb holds only in-frame clones, not every one. The sample has under 150,000 clones, around 87% seen once. The sample was PBMCs. The receptors were sampled from a woman in her 30s in good health and CMV-seronegative. Both conserved end residues are part of each CDR3. A D gene is named only where the DNA matches it firmly. For some rows the clone size is stated as once, few or many, or as a class when expanded; others skip it.

D gene	clone size	J gene	V gene	CDR3 DNA	CDR3 protein
-	-	TRBJ2-4	TRBV5-1	TGCGCCAGCGGCGAAGGACGGGCCCGCGGGGACATTCAGTACTTC	CASGEGRARGDIQYF
TRBD2	-	TRBJ2-1	TRBV19	TGTGCCAGTAGTCTAGGACTAGCGGAGTCCTATGATGAGCAGTTCTTC	CASSLGLAESYDEQFF
-	-	TRBJ1-4	TRBV6-1	TGTGCCAGCAGTGAATTCAGCGGGACGGCTAGGGAAAAACTGTTTTTT	CASSEFSGTAREKLFF
TRBD2	-	TRBJ2-1	TRBV6-4	TGTGCCAGCAGCCTAACCGGGACTAGTGATGAGCAGTTCTTC	CASSLTGTSDEQFF
TRBD2	-	TRBJ2-1	TRBV5-4	TGTGCCAGCAGTGCGGGGGGGCCGAGTTCCTACAATGAGCAGTTCTTC	CASSAGGPSSYNEQFF
-	-	TRBJ2-7	TRBV29-1	TGCAGCGTTGTGTCTGAGGATCGGAGCTCCTACGAGCAGTACTTC	CSVVSEDRSSYEQYF
-	-	TRBJ1-2	TRBV7-9	TGTGCCAGCAGCTTAAGTAGTGCGGGGGTCGATGGCTACACCTTC	CASSLSSAGVDGYTF
TRBD2	-	TRBJ2-5	TRBV27	TGTGCCAGCAGTTTTGGACTAGCGGGGGTGGAGACCCAGTACTTC	CASSFGLAGVETQYF
-	once	TRBJ2-2	TRBV7-2	TGTGCCAGCAGCCCCAGACTTACCACCGGGGAGCTGTTTTTT	CASSPRLTTGELFF
-	-	TRBJ1-2	TRBV4-3	TGCGCCAGCAGCCAAGATAAAATTAAGTGGGTTCTAAGTCCCTTAAACTATTATGGCTACACCTTC	CASSQDKIKWVLSPLNYYGYTF
TRBD1	-	TRBJ2-7	TRBV20-1	TGCAGTGCTTCGGACAGGGTCGAGCAGTACTTC	CSASDRVEQYF
TRBD2	-	TRBJ2-1	TRBV10-3	TGTGCCATCAGTGAGGAGCGGGGGGGCCTTGGGAATGAGCAGTTCTTC	CAISEERGGLGNEQFF
TRBD1	-	TRBJ1-1	TRBV29-1	TGCAGCGCAGACAGGGCTTATGGCACTGAAGCTTTCTTT	CSADRAYGTEAFF
TRBD2	-	TRBJ2-3	TRBV5-4	TGTGCCAGCAGCTTGCGACTAGCGGGAGGAGCAGATACGCAGTATTTT	CASSLRLAGGADTQYF
-	-	TRBJ1-3	TRBV5-1	TGCGCCAGCAGCTTGACCCTATCCCAACAGGGCCCTTCTGGAAACACCATATATTTT	CASSLTLSQQGPSGNTIYF
-	-	TRBJ1-1	TRBV4-3	TGCGCCAGCAGCCAAGGAAGAAGAACAGGGATCATCGAGACTGAAGCTTTCTTT	CASSQGRRTGIIETEAFF
-	once	TRBJ1-1	TRBV30	TGTGCCTGGAGTGTGAACAGGATGAACACTGAAGCTTTCTTT	CAWSVNRMNTEAFF
-	many	TRBJ1-6	TRBV6-5	TGTGCCAGCAGTTATGGCCAGGAATCTTCACCCCTCCACTTT	CASSYGQESSPLHF
TRBD2	-	TRBJ2-7	TRBV15	TGTGCCACCAGCAGAGCGTCTAGGACTAGCCAACTGGGGGAGCAGTACTTC	CATSRASRTSQLGEQYF
TRBD1	once	TRBJ1-4	TRBV19	TGTGCCAGTAATCAAGACAGGGGGCGTGAAAAACTGTTTTTT	CASNQDRGREKLFF
-	-	TRBJ1-3	TRBV7-9	TGTGCCAGCGATGGGGCTCCTCTCGGAAACACCATATATTTT	CASDGAPLGNTIYF
TRBD1	once	TRBJ2-1	TRBV12-5	TGTGCTAGTGGACCCGGACAGGGGCCTTACAATGAGCAGTTCTTC	CASGPGQGPYNEQFF
-	once	TRBJ2-2	TRBV7-8	TGTGCCAGCAGCTTAGCGCGAGACAGGGGGGAGCTGTTTTTT	CASSLARDRGELFF
-	-	TRBJ2-1	TRBV27	TGTGCCAGCAGTTTAGAGGGCGGGGTAAGGTCCTACAATGAGCAGTTCTTC	CASSLEGGVRSYNEQFF
TRBD1	-	TRBJ1-2	TRBV30	TGTGCCTGGGGTGGGTGGGGCACAGGGGTCTATGGCTACACCTTC	CAWGGWGTGVYGYTF
TRBD2	-	TRBJ2-5	TRBV29-1	TGCAGCGCGCGCGGGAGGTTCCAAGAGACCCAGTACTTC	CSARGRFQETQYF
-	-	TRBJ2-4	TRBV29-1	TGCAGCGTGGCTGGTAACCTAGCCAAAAACATTCAGTACTTC	CSVAGNLAKNIQYF
-	-	TRBJ1-2	TRBV27	TGTGCCAGCAGTTCAAGGTCGATTGGGGGGGATGCTGGCTACACCTTC	CASSSRSIGGDAGYTF
-	-	TRBJ1-2	TRBV20-1	TGCAGTGCTGGACAGAACTATGGCTACACCTTC	CSAGQNYGYTF
TRBD2	once	TRBJ2-7	TRBV6-1	TGTGCCAGCAGTCGATCCGGGACTAGCGAGTACGAGCAGTACTTC	CASSRSGTSEYEQYF
TRBD2	once	TRBJ2-7	TRBV7-9	TGTTCCAGCAGCTTAGGGACTAGCGGGAGGACTGAAGGGCAGTACTTC	CSSSLGTSGRTEGQYF
-	-	TRBJ2-5	TRBV6-6	TGTGCCAGCAGTTACTCATCGGGGGGCCGAGAGACCCAGTACTTC	CASSYSSGGRETQYF
TRBD2	-	TRBJ2-1	TRBV5-6	TGTGCCAGCAGCCCTAGCGGGAGGGGATACAATGAGCAGTTCTTC	CASSPSGRGYNEQFF
TRBD2	-	TRBJ2-7	TRBV7-9	TGTGCCAGCAGCTCGGGGAGGGTCAACGAGCAGTACTTC	CASSSGRVNEQYF
TRBD1	-	TRBJ2-5	TRBV2	TGTGCCAGCAGTGAAAGGACAGGGTGGGAGACCCAGTACTTC	CASSERTGWETQYF
TRBD2	-	TRBJ2-7	TRBV7-2	TGTGCCAGCAGCCCGATGGGGAGGGGCTTAGCGGGAACCTACGAGCAGTACTTC	CASSPMGRGLAGTYEQYF
TRBD2	once	TRBJ2-1	TRBV5-1	TGCGCCAGCAGCTTGGCCGGGGGGGCAAACTACAATGAGCAGTTCTTC	CASSLAGGANYNEQFF
TRBD1	-	TRBJ2-7	TRBV6-5	TGTGCCAGCAGTTACCCTGCGGACAGGGGTGGCTACGAGCAGTACTTC	CASSYPADRGGYEQYF
TRBD1	-	TRBJ2-7	TRBV28	TGTGCCAGCAGTTTTCGATTGGACAGGGCCTCCTACGAGCAGTACTTC	CASSFRLDRASYEQYF
TRBD2	-	TRBJ2-3	TRBV29-1	TGCAGCGTTGAAGCATACCGACTAGCGGATAGCACAGATACGCAGTATTTT	CSVEAYRLADSTDTQYF
TRBD1	-	TRBJ1-1	TRBV2	TGTGCCAGCAGTGAATTGGGGACAGTGAACACTGAAGCTTTCTTT	CASSELGTVNTEAFF
-	once	TRBJ1-1	TRBV5-1	TGCGCCAGCAGCTGGGGGACTGCCATGAACACTGAAGCTTTCTTT	CASSWGTAMNTEAFF
-	-	TRBJ1-1	TRBV7-6	TGTGCCAGCAGCTCGGGAACGTTACAGGGCGGAGGGAACACTGAAGCTTTCTTT	CASSSGTLQGGGNTEAFF
-	few	TRBJ2-1	TRBV20-1	TGCAGTGCTCGTCGGGTGCCGGCCCAGTTCTTC	CSARRVPAQFF
TRBD1	-	TRBJ1-2	TRBV27	TGTGCCAGCAGCCGAGTTCCCCCAGGGGGCTACTCCTATGGCTACACCTTC	CASSRVPPGGYSYGYTF
-	-	TRBJ2-2	TRBV7-7	TGTGCTAGCAGCTTAGCGCTGGCTACCGGGGAGCTGTTTTTT	CASSLALATGELFF